Listed here is a single TCR beta chain. The antigen is unknown. Constant-region reverse primers amplified full-length variable regions, followed by semi-nested Nested Universal Primer A PCR. TCRdb re-derived calls from the 5' RACE reads in MiXCR, one entry per CDR3 protein. The sample records fewer than 65,000 distinct CDR3 sequences, about a fifth being singletons. Study outcomes and limitations: Tumor memory CD4+ T cell TCR gene usage clustered with blood and lymph node memory CD4+ cells and lymph node naive CD4+ cells. Tumor-infiltrating Treg TCR alpha and beta sequences overlapped most with tumor naive CD4+ T cells, then blood naive. Whole repertoires were not studied in the larger cohort, only one V-J beta rearrangement.

Trimming took 0 bases from V and 2 from J, leaving 13 bases between them. The CDR3 spans 16 residues. Germline CDR1 and CDR2: LNHNV and YYDKDF (reference sequence). Tregs were sorted as CD4+CD25+CD127-/low cells. The chain employs TRBV15 and TRBJ1-2; TRBD1 might be the D (6 bases). The sample comprised tumor-infiltrating Tregs sorted from the breast tumor. The TCR comes from a female donor with breast cancer. CDR3 amino acids: CATSRDRQDSNYGYTF. The CDR3 region has the DNA TGTGCCACCAGCAGAGATCGACAGGACTCAAACTATGGCTACACCTTC.